The T cell receptor beta chain described here comes from a study of monozygotic twins with cystic fibrosis. Looking at the study overall: With roughly 16 PCR cycles, barcoded libraries came from approximately 2.8 micrograms of fragmented DNA. Study conclusions and caveats: Median Simpson clonality of 0.0095 suggested naive T cells predominated.

Worth noting for this clone: Its cognate antigen is unknown.

Some clones are missing from TCRdb's copy, which holds only in-frame ones; the method was immunoSEQ multiplex PCR. The sample has about 35,000 clones; around 65% are singletons. Germline CDR1 reads SGHTA; CDR2 reads FQGNSA. Trimming left V 5 bases short and J 3 bases short, with 20 bases between. The CDR3 is 16 residues long. The TCR sequence derives from a girl aged 10 to 17 with cystic fibrosis. Specimen: blood. The chain couples TRBV7-2 to TRBJ2-7, with D perhaps given as TRBD1 or TRBD2 (5 bases each). The CDR3 loop reads CASSPLGGKSLYEQYF. CDR3 DNA sequence: TGTGCCAGCAGCCCGCTTGGGGGTAAATCCCTCTACGAGCAGTACTTC.